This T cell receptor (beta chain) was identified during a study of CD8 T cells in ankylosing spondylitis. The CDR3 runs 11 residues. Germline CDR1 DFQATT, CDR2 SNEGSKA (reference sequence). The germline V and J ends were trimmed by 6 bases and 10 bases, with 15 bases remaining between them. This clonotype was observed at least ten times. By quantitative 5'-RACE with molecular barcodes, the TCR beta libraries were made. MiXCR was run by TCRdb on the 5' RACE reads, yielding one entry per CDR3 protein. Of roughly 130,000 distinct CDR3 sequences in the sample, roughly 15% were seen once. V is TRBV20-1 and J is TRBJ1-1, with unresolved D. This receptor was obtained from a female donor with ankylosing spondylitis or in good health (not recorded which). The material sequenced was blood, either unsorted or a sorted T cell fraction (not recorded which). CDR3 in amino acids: CSAPLTGGAFF. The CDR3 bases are TGCAGTGCGCCGCTAACGGGCGGAGCTTTCTTT.